The present T cell receptor beta chain was sequenced within a study of Tregs in tolerant kidney transplant recipients. Study-wide findings and caveats: In tolerant patients, donor-specific Tregs outgrew total Tregs, suggesting antigen-driven expansion. Findings come from small patient numbers and require larger validation. Changing PCR primers prevented nucleotide comparison between some patients' samples.

Sequencing was performed with immunoSEQ multiplex PCR; in TCRdb, only in-frame clones are kept and a portion is missing. The repertoire has tens of thousands of clones, roughly 89% of them found once; the top ten carry around 0.38%. Germline V gives CDR1 SGHTA, CDR2 FQGNSA. This CDR3 is built from 12 residues. Trimming removed 5 bases at V and 5 bases at J, with 7 bases between. Points on this clone: The antigen is undetermined.

The chain carries TRBV7-2 and TRBJ1-5, with TRBD1 as a possible D gene (6 bases). The sequence was obtained from a human donor who received a combined kidney and bone marrow transplant. Source: CD4+ T cells from blood, taken before the transplant. The CDR3 DNA follows: TGTGCCAGCAGCAGGGGGTATCAGCCCCAGCATTTT. This codes for CASSRGYQPQHF.